The 29 T cell receptor beta chains below all came from one sample that was sequenced in a study of identical twins. TCRdb analysed the 5' RACE reads with MiXCR anew, one entry per CDR3 protein. The sample records just under 650,000 distinct CDR3 sequences, just over 7% being singletons. The data were also submitted as part of a second study, on yellow fever vaccine responses in identical twins.

The sequencing input was PBMCs. Every receptor here comes from a woman aged 18-30 years in good health.

This clonotype was counted ten times or more. The J gene is TRBJ2-2, the V gene TRBV6-5, with 9 bases lining up with TRBD1. This CDR3 is 16 amino acids long. Germline V gives CDR1 MNHEY, CDR2 SVGAGI. V gave up 4 bases and J gave up 2 bases; unmatched junction bases: 5. The CDR3 DNA follows: TGTGCCAGCAGTTCCCCGGGACAGGGAAACACCGGGGAGCTGTTTTTT. This codes for CASSSPGQGNTGELFF.

This clonotype was seen many times. This chain links TRBV20-1 with TRBJ1-1; weak D call: TRBD1 (6 bases). Germline-derived CDR1 and CDR2 are DFQATT and SNEGSKA (reference sequence). V lost 5 bases and J lost 1, with 14 bases in between. The CDR3 contains 14 residues. CDR3 in amino acids: CSAPIVQGNTEAFF. The CDR3 nucleotides are TGCAGTGCTCCCATAGTACAGGGGAACACTGAAGCTTTCTTT.

A few counts support this clonotype. This sequence joins TRBV28 and TRBJ2-4; the match to TRBD1 covers 10 bases. Germline V gives CDR1 MDHEN, CDR2 SYDVKM. CDR3 length: 16 amino acids. The junction had 4 bases not matched to a gene; V was cut back by 3 bases and J by 2 bases. The CDR3 bases are TGTGCCAGCAGTTTGGGGGACAGGGGAACCAAAAACATTCAGTACTTC. Translating it yields CASSLGDRGTKNIQYF.

This clonotype was recorded many times. This chain connects TRBV7-9 to TRBJ2-1, with D perhaps matching TRBD1 (6 bases). The germline gives CDR1 SEHNR, CDR2 FQNEAQ (reference sequence). The CDR3 has 13 residues. V was cut by 0 bases and J by 8 bases, with 8 bases left in between. The CDR3 DNA reads as TGTGCCAGCAGCTTAGCGGGGGCGGATGAGCAGTTCTTC. It encodes CASSLAGADEQFF.

A few counts support this clonotype. This chain uses TRBV6-1 with TRBJ2-7; D remains unclear. CDR1 is MNHNS, CDR2 SASEGT, per germline. The CDR3 contains 12 residues. V was trimmed by 6 bases and J by 7 bases, leaving 13 bases between them. In nucleotides, the CDR3 is TGTGCCAGCAGCCTCAAGGGTTCGGAGCAGTACGTC. Translating gives CASSLKGSEQYV.

This clonotype occurred a few times. The chain combines TRBV18 with TRBJ2-2, with TRBD1 matching 7 bases. The V gene's germline CDR1 is KGHSH and CDR2 LQKENI. The V segment lost 5 bases and the J segment 0 bases; nucleotides outside the gene matches: 9. This CDR3 spans 17 amino acids. In DNA form, the CDR3 reads TGTGCCAGCTCAACAATGACCGGGACAGCGAACACCGGGGAGCTGTTTTTT. This encodes CASSTMTGTANTGELFF.

CDR3 DNA: TGTGCCAGCAGTGAAACGGGACAGGGATTTAAGAGGAGCACTGAAGCTTTCTTT. It is translated as CASSETGQGFKRSTEAFF. The chain couples TRBV6-1 to TRBJ1-1; 9 bases agree with TRBD1. V gave up 2 bases and J gave up 4 bases; unmatched junction bases: 14. The CDR3 spans 18 residues. Germline CDR1 is MNHNS and CDR2 is SASEGT.

The chain couples TRBV3-1 to TRBJ2-1; D is uncertain. The CDR3 extends over 17 amino acids. V lost 1 base and J 0 bases, leaving 13 bases between the germline ends. Per the germline V gene, CDR1 is LGHDT and CDR2 is YNNKEL (reference sequence). CDR3 residues: CASSQVGQLPSYNEQFF. DNA for the CDR3: TGTGCCAGCAGCCAAGTCGGTCAGTTGCCCTCCTACAATGAGCAGTTCTTC.

This chain uses TRBV20-1 with TRBJ2-3; 11 bases map to TRBD2. V shed 5 bases, J shed 2 bases, and the junction held 9 bases outside the gene matches. The V gene's germline CDR1 is DFQATT and CDR2 SNEGSKA (reference sequence). The CDR3 contains 16 residues. For the CDR3, the DNA is TGCAGTGCTGAAACGACTAGCGGGGCCATCACAGATACGCAGTATTTT. Translating it yields CSAETTSGAITDTQYF.

This clonotype was recorded at least ten times. The chain uses TRBV29-1 and TRBJ2-3; TRBD1 aligns across 7 bases. The CDR3 runs 14 residues. Germline CDR1 SQVTM, CDR2 ANQGSEA. Trimming took 6 bases from V and 0 from J; bases not matched to a gene: 6. CDR3 in DNA: TGCAGCGTCCCTACAGGGGATAGCACAGATACGCAGTATTTT. It is translated as CSVPTGDSTDTQYF.

This clonotype was counted ten times or more. This chain joins TRBV7-8 and TRBJ2-1; 7 bases line up with TRBD1. Germline CDR1 reads SGHVS; CDR2 reads FQNEAQ. The CDR3 consists of 18 residues. Trimming cost V 3 bases and J 8 bases; bases outside gene matches: 19. The DNA for the CDR3 is TGTGCCAGCAGCTTGATCGGGGACAGCCCTCAACTGGGGCATGAGCAGTTCTTC. This codes for CASSLIGDSPQLGHEQFF.

This clonotype showed up just a few times. This sequence joins TRBV20-1 and TRBJ2-5; D is ambiguous. CDR3 length: 13 amino acids. V was clipped by 3 bases and J by 2 bases, with 10 bases between them. Germline CDR1 DFQATT, CDR2 SNEGSKA (reference sequence). The CDR3 DNA reads as TGCAGTGCTAGTACCCTCGTGCAAGAGACCCAGTACTTC. Translating it yields CSASTLVQETQYF.

This clonotype was counted between two and nine times. The CDR3 DNA sequence: TGCGCCAGCAGGAAAGACGGGACGGTATACAATGAGCAGTTCTTC. Its translation is CASRKDGTVYNEQFF. The J gene is TRBJ2-1, the V gene TRBV5-1; D is tentatively TRBD1 or TRBD2 (5 bases each). Trimming pared 5 bases from V and 4 bases from J, leaving 16 bases between. Germline loops: CDR1 SGHRS, CDR2 YFSETQ. CDR3 size: 15 residues.

This sequence joins TRBV10-3 and TRBJ2-5; D perhaps matches TRBD1 (8 bases). This CDR3 spans 15 amino acids. From germline, CDR1 is ENHRY and CDR2 SYGVKD. V lost 8 bases to trimming and J lost 5 bases, with 21 bases between them. CDR3 loop: CAISNIGQGGETQYF. Written as DNA, the CDR3 is TGTGCCATCTCAAACATCGGACAGGGAGGGGAGACCCAGTACTTC.

This chain uses TRBV10-3 with TRBJ2-5; TRBD1 might be the D (6 bases). V lost 4 bases and J 3 bases, leaving 12 bases between the germline ends. Looked up from germline, CDR1 is ENHRY and CDR2 is SYGVKD. The length of the CDR3 is 14 residues. The CDR3 DNA reads TGTGCCATCAGTGCCGGGACATACGAAGAGACCCAGTACTTC. It yields the protein CAISAGTYEETQYF.

This chain joins TRBV12-3 or TRBV12-4 and TRBJ2-1, with D perhaps TRBD2 (5 bases). V was clipped by 6 bases and J by 8 bases, with 11 bases between them. This CDR3 contains 12 residues. The CDR3 sequence is CASRSLVYEQFF. The CDR3 DNA is TGTGCCAGCAGATCACTAGTCTATGAGCAGTTCTTC.

This clonotype was seen many times. V is TRBV18 and J is TRBJ2-1; unclear D gene. Trimming cost V 5 bases and J 9 bases, with 11 bases left between them. Germline assignment: CDR1 KGHSH and CDR2 LQKENI. This CDR3 contains 12 residues. For the CDR3, the DNA is TGTGCCAGCTCAGGTCGGTTGTCTGAGCAGTTCTTC. Protein sequence: CASSGRLSEQFF.

There are a few counts of this clonotype. The rearrangement links TRBV10-1 to TRBJ2-3, with 12 bases identical to TRBD2. V lost 4 bases and J lost 0; bases outside the gene matches: 5. There are 17 residues in the CDR3. Germline CDR1 reads WNHNN; CDR2 reads SYGVQD (reference sequence). The CDR3 here is CASSGTSGATSTDTQYF. The CDR3 DNA sequence: TGCGCCAGCAGTGGGACTAGCGGGGCAACTAGCACAGATACGCAGTATTTT.

This clonotype was picked up many times. V gene TRBV2 combines with J gene TRBJ1-1; TRBD1 might be the D (6 bases). The germline CDR1 and CDR2 sequences are SNHLY and FYNNEI. V shed 6 bases and J shed 1 base, with 12 bases lying between them. The CDR3 sequence is 14 residues long. Here the CDR3 reads CASSAGASNTEAFF. The CDR3 DNA reads TGTGCCAGCAGCGCAGGGGCGTCGAACACTGAAGCTTTCTTT.

This clonotype has ten or more counts. The CDR3 DNA follows: TGTGCCAGCAGTGGACAGGGGTCTTCCTACGAGCAGTACTTC. It specifies CASSGQGSSYEQYF. This chain joins TRBV25-1 and TRBJ2-7, with 8 bases identical to TRBD1. Trimming removed 4 bases from V and 1 base from J; junction bases left unmatched: 3. The germline V gene has CDR1 MGHDK and CDR2 SYGVNS. The CDR3 has 14 amino acids.

The rearrangement joins TRBV4-1 to TRBJ2-7; 9 bases map to TRBD2. V lost 3 bases, J lost 3 bases, and 6 bases stayed unmatched. The CDR3 runs to 15 residues. Per the germline V gene, CDR1 is MGHRA and CDR2 is YSYEKL. CDR3 protein: CASSQLAGGIYEQYV. The CDR3 DNA reads as TGCGCCAGCAGCCAGTTGGCGGGGGGGATCTACGAGCAGTACGTC.

The V gene is TRBV7-2, the J gene TRBJ2-2; weak D call: TRBD2 (7 bases). The length of the CDR3 is 18 residues. Per germline, CDR1 SGHTA and CDR2 FQGNSA. Between the trimmed V and J ends, which lost 5 bases and 2 bases, there was a span of 21 bases. As DNA, the CDR3 is TGTGCCAGCAGCCAATCGCTACGGGGGGCATACAACACCGGGGAGCTGTTTTTT. It codes for CASSQSLRGAYNTGELFF.

In its sample, this clonotype was seen many times. V usage is TRBV10-3 and J usage is TRBJ2-5; D is possibly TRBD1 or TRBD2 (6 bases each). Looked up from germline, CDR1 is ENHRY and CDR2 is SYGVKD. The CDR3 is 15 amino acids. The ends were cut back, 2 bases at V and 1 base at J, with 11 bases in the middle. In nucleotides, the CDR3 is TGTGCCATCAGTGAGCGGGGGCCTATCCAAGAGACCCAGTACTTC. This gives the protein CAISERGPIQETQYF.

This clonotype was recorded a few times. The rearrangement joins TRBV7-7 to TRBJ2-2; 7 nucleotides agree with TRBD1. Germline trimming cut 0 bases from V and 6 bases from J; bases unmatched to any gene: 4. The length of the CDR3 is 15 residues. The germline V gene has CDR1 SSHAT and CDR2 FNYEAQ (reference sequence). This CDR3 is CASSLATGVAGELFF. In DNA form, the CDR3 reads TGTGCCAGCAGCTTAGCCACAGGGGTGGCCGGGGAGCTGTTTTTT.

The table lists this clonotype with a few counts. The genes are TRBV5-1 and TRBJ2-3; 10 bases are a match to TRBD1. Germline CDR1 is SGHRS and CDR2 is YFSETQ. The CDR3 is made up of 13 amino acids. Unmatched junction bases numbered 5, after V lost 0 bases and J lost 13 bases. In DNA form, the CDR3 reads TGCGCCAGCAGCTTGGATGGGACAGGGGAGAAGTATTTT. This translates into CASSLDGTGEKYF.

This clonotype was detected ten times or more. The J gene is TRBJ2-7, the V gene TRBV5-1; 11 bases match TRBD1. Germline-derived CDR1 and CDR2 are SGHRS and YFSETQ. V was clipped by 3 bases and J by 6 bases; unmatched bases: 8. This CDR3 spans 15 amino acids. CDR3 nucleotide sequence: TGCGCCAGCAGCTCGCTGGACAGGGGGCTGGGCGAGCAGTACTTC. It yields the protein CASSSLDRGLGEQYF.

This clonotype was counted between two and nine times. The chain combines TRBV28 with TRBJ2-3; D remains unclear. V was pared by 5 bases and J by 5 bases, with 11 bases between. Germline lookup yields CDR1 MDHEN and CDR2 SYDVKM. CDR3 size: 13 residues. The CDR3 region has the DNA TGTGCCAGCAGTACACCCGAAGGAGATACGCAGTATTTT. It is translated as CASSTPEGDTQYF.

This clonotype was observed a handful of times. The chain employs TRBV5-4 and TRBJ2-1, with 10 positions matching TRBD2. CDR3 length: 15 amino acids. Trimming took 5 bases from V and 7 from J; bases not matched to a gene: 9. Germline V gene data show CDR1 as SGHNT and CDR2 as YYREEE (reference sequence). The CDR3 region is CASRFGLADLNEQFF. CDR3 bases: TGTGCCAGCAGATTTGGACTAGCGGATTTAAATGAGCAGTTCTTC.

This clonotype was counted a few times. The V gene is TRBV6-5, the J gene TRBJ1-6, with D uncertain. The CDR3 totals 15 residues. V lost 2 bases to trimming and J lost 6 bases, with 11 bases between them. Germline assignment: CDR1 MNHEY and CDR2 SVGAGI. The CDR3 DNA reads TGTGCCAGCAGTTACGGAAGGTCGGGTAATTCACCCCTCCACTTT. Protein: CASSYGRSGNSPLHF.